A few counts support the clone carrying this T cell receptor beta chain. Its antigen is unknown. TCRdb called the 5' RACE reads again in MiXCR, with one record for every CDR3 protein. This table holds 140,000 or so distinct CDR3 sequences, 11% to 15% found once. This specimen belongs to a study of T-cell memory formation after mild COVID-19. Across the study: TCR clusters were largely donor specific.

Overall study results and limits: Certain responding clones were present in pre-infection memory, suggesting participation of cross-reactive memory.

The source material was PBMCs or a T cell subset sorted from them (not recorded which). The source of this sequence is an adult woman who had mild COVID-19 (a few samples of this study predate the infection). Cell type and time point are not known.

The CDR3 protein is CASSPGTGGISYNEQFF. The CDR3 DNA is TGTGCCAGCAGCCCCGGGACAGGAGGGATCTCCTACAATGAGCAGTTCTTC. The chain couples TRBV7-9 to TRBJ2-1, with 8 bases matching TRBD1. With V trimmed by 5 bases and J by 0 bases, 9 bases remained unmatched. Germline V gene sequence: CDR1 SEHNR, CDR2 FQNEAQ (reference sequence). The CDR3 totals 17 residues.